This TCR beta chain was sequenced during a study of T-cell reconstitution after alpha-beta-depleted transplantation in children. Construction of the TCRbeta library involved unique molecular identifiers. TCRdb re-derived calls from the PCR reads in MiXCR, one entry per CDR3 protein. The top ten hold roughly 7% of the sample, which has about 29,000 distinct CDR3 sequences, 5.5% to 7.5% seen once. This clonotype was recorded at least ten times. Germline loops: CDR1 SGHRS, CDR2 YFSETQ. CDR3 length equals 14 residues. Between the trimmed V and J ends, which lost 2 bases and 7 bases, there was a span of 12 bases.

The TCR comes from a male patient younger than 18 who had a stem cell transplant for acute myeloid leukemia, so the T cells may come from the graft donor. The sample here was PBMCs, mostly from graft donor cells, taken 180 days after TCRalphabeta/CD19-depleted stem cell transplant. V and J are TRBV5-1 and TRBJ1-4; tentatively, D is TRBD1 (5 bases). CDR3 coding DNA: TGCGCCAGCAGCTTACAAGGGGCCGGTGAAAAACTGTTTTTT. Amino acid sequence: CASSLQGAGEKLFF.